The 3 T cell receptor beta chains below all came from one sample that was sequenced in a study of blood T cells in healthy people across ages. Next came a second PCR, run for 7 to 11 cycles, which used a sample-barcoded 5' primer along with a J-beta primer mix. TCRdb reprocessed the 5' RACE reads with MiXCR, giving one entry per CDR3 protein. The sample carries some 940,000 distinct CDR3 sequences, roughly 28% recorded once. Another study also made use of these data, one on T cells of mothers and their children.

Source material: blood. The source of these receptors is a woman in her thirties or forties in good health.

The chain has TRBV6-1 and TRBJ1-6; TRBD1 matches at 7 bases. Looked up from germline, CDR1 is MNHNS and CDR2 is SASEGT. The CDR3 totals 17 residues. The V and J ends lost 0 bases and 7 bases, in that order; junction bases with no gene match: 9. CDR3 in amino acids: CASSEAFLGTANSPLHF. The DNA for the CDR3 is TGTGCCAGCAGTGAAGCGTTCCTTGGGACAGCAAATTCACCCCTCCACTTT.

A word on this clonotype: The junction shows a germline mismatch at one end, possibly a read error. The CDR3 region has the DNA TGTGCTAGCAGTTGGCGAACGACAGGGGGTTTCAGTAAACTGTTTTTT. Its translation: CASSWRTTGGFSKLFF. The V and J genes are TRBV27 and TRBJ1-4, with 9 bases identical to TRBD1. Germline V gene sequence: CDR1 MNHEY, CDR2 SMNVEV (reference sequence). The CDR3 consists of 16 residues.

This clonotype turned up a few times. This chain links TRBV7-3 with TRBJ2-3; D uncertain. Germline V gene lookup returns CDR1 SGHTA and CDR2 FQGTGA. Trimming cost V 0 bases and J 0 bases, with 4 bases left between them. This CDR3 region has 14 residues. This CDR3 reads CASSLTHSTDTQYF. CDR3 in DNA: TGTGCCAGCAGCTTAACCCATAGCACAGATACGCAGTATTTT.